A selection of T cell receptor beta chains follows, all from one sample in a study of T cell repertoires in cytomegalovirus infection. TCRdb independently ran MiXCR on the reads; one entry per CDR3 protein. This table has about 320,000 distinct CDR3 sequences, more than 8% appearing once. What was sequenced was PBMCs. These receptors all stem from a human donor in good health (CMV status not recorded). Some clones in this sample may be carry-over from other donors' samples. CDR3s include the opening cysteine and the closing phenylalanine or tryptophan. D genes are given only for firm matches. Not every row has a clone size; where given, it reads once, few, many or a size class.

clone size	V gene	D gene	J gene	CDR3 DNA	CDR3 protein
NA	TRBV5-6	TRBD1	TRBJ2-6	TGTGCCAGCAGCCCCGGGACAGTCATTACACTCTCTGGGGCCAACGTCCTGACTTTC	CASSPGTVITLSGANVLTF
NA	TRBV15	NA	TRBJ2-1	TGTGCCACCAGCAGCAGGGACAAAATTAACAATGAGCAGTTCTTC	CATSSRDKINNEQFF
few	TRBV7-6	NA	TRBJ1-5	TGTGCCAGCAGCACCGGGACTCCTGCCTCGCCCCAGCATTTT	CASSTGTPASPQHF
many	TRBV4-2	NA	TRBJ1-1	TGTGCCAGCAGCCAAGGGGTGGGGCTGACCACTGAAGCTTTCTTT	CASSQGVGLTTEAFF
few	TRBV6-2/TRBV6-3	TRBD1	TRBJ2-1	TGTGCCAGCAGTTACTCGACAGGGGCTTTTTACAATGAGCAGTTCTTC	CASSYSTGAFYNEQFF
few	TRBV6-8	TRBD2	TRBJ2-2	TGTGCCAGCAGTTCTGGGCTAGCGGGGACCGGGGAGCTGTTTTTT	CASSSGLAGTGELFF
NA	TRBV19	NA	TRBJ2-3	TGTGCCAATAGTCAAAGACCTGCAGATACGCAGTATTTT	CANSQRPADTQYF
few	TRBV5-1	TRBD2	TRBJ2-5	TGCGCCAGCAGCTCTAAAAGCGGGAGCCCCCAAGAGACCCAGTACTTC	CASSSKSGSPQETQYF
NA	TRBV6-5	NA	TRBJ2-1	TGTGCCAGCAGTTACTCGGGATGGGGCGATGAGCAGTTCTTC	CASSYSGWGDEQFF
NA	TRBV20-1	TRBD1	TRBJ1-4	TGCAGTGCTCTACGGACAGGGGGCGATTCTAATGAAAAACTGTTTTTT	CSALRTGGDSNEKLFF
many	TRBV4-1	NA	TRBJ1-2	TGCGCCAGCAGCCAAGTCCTCGATTCGAGTTATGGCTACACCTTC	CASSQVLDSSYGYTF
many	TRBV11-2	NA	TRBJ2-3	TGTGCCAGCAGCCCGTCCCCGGTGAATACGCAGTATTTT	CASSPSPVNTQYF
many	TRBV7-2	TRBD2	TRBJ2-7	TGTGCCAGCAGAGACCGTGGGGGGGTGAGCTCCTACGAGCAGTACTTC	CASRDRGGVSSYEQYF
many	TRBV2	TRBD1	TRBJ2-4	TGTGCCAGCAGGGGGGGGACAGGGAAAAACATTCAGTACTTC	CASRGGTGKNIQYF
many	TRBV7-8	NA	TRBJ1-5	TGTGCCAGCAGCTTAGGCGCAGTAACCTATAGCAATCAGCCCCAGCATTTT	CASSLGAVTYSNQPQHF
few	TRBV4-3	NA	TRBJ1-6	TGCGCCAGCAGCCAAGAGAATTATCCACCTAATTCACCCCTCCACTTT	CASSQENYPPNSPLHF
few	TRBV25-1	NA	TRBJ1-1	TGTGCCAGCAGTTACGGAAATCCGAACACTGAAGCTTTCTTT	CASSYGNPNTEAFF
NA	TRBV18	NA	TRBJ1-2	TGTGCCAGCTCACCACAGGGAGACAGATCGGGCTACACCTTC	CASSPQGDRSGYTF
few	TRBV15	NA	TRBJ2-4	TGTGCCACCAGCAGAGTGGGGGAGGTAGAAAACATTCAGTACTTC	CATSRVGEVENIQYF
few	TRBV6-1	TRBD1	TRBJ1-2	TGTGCCAGCATCCGGGACAGGGGATCGCCTAACTATGGCTACACCTTC	CASIRDRGSPNYGYTF
many	TRBV7-9	TRBD2	TRBJ2-1	TGTGCCAGCAGCTTAGGGGCGGGGGGGTACAATGAGCAGTTCTTC	CASSLGAGGYNEQFF
few	TRBV7-2	NA	TRBJ2-7	TGTGCCAGCAGCCGGGGGGACCTCAGGGGGCGCGAGCAGTACTTC	CASSRGDLRGREQYF
NA	TRBV6-8	TRBD1	TRBJ2-5	TGTGCCAGCAGTCGCCGACAGGGAGAGACCCAGTACTTC	CASSRRQGETQYF
many	TRBV5-4	TRBD1	TRBJ1-3	TGTGCCAGCAGCTTGGTCTCGGGCAGGGGGATCTCTGGAAACACCATATATTTT	CASSLVSGRGISGNTIYF
NA	TRBV4-1	TRBD2	TRBJ2-1	TGCGCCAGCAGCCAAAATACATTAGCGGGAGGGCCGGGAAGTGAGCAGTTCTTC	CASSQNTLAGGPGSEQFF
many	TRBV20-1	NA	TRBJ1-5	TGCAGTGCTAGAATGGTACGCGGAGAGGGGAATCAGCCCCAGCATTTT	CSARMVRGEGNQPQHF
many	TRBV7-2	NA	TRBJ2-2	TGTGCCAGCAGCTTAGTGGCGAGGACCGGGGAGCTGTTTTTT	CASSLVARTGELFF
few	TRBV27	NA	TRBJ2-7	TGTGCCAGCCAGGGACTCTCCTACGAGCAGTACTTC	CASQGLSYEQYF
few	TRBV20-1	TRBD1	TRBJ1-5	TGCAGTGCTAGTCCCGGACAGGGGCCCTTTCAGCCCCAGCATTTT	CSASPGQGPFQPQHF
many	TRBV7-2	TRBD2	TRBJ2-5	TGTGCCAGCAGCTTAGGAAGCAGCGGGGGCGGCGAGACCCAGTACTTC	CASSLGSSGGGETQYF
NA	TRBV30	NA	TRBJ1-5	TGTGCCTGGAGTTCCATTACAAGCAATCAGCCCCAGCATTTT	CAWSSITSNQPQHF
NA	TRBV7-2	TRBD1	TRBJ1-5	TGTGCCAGCATGCCTACAGGGGCGAGCAATCAGCCCCAGCATTTT	CASMPTGASNQPQHF
few	TRBV7-2	NA	TRBJ1-1	TGTGCCAGCAACCCTCAGCGGGTTCTGGGCACTGAAGCTTTCTTT	CASNPQRVLGTEAFF
many	TRBV7-9	TRBD2	TRBJ2-1	TGTGCCAGCAAGCTAGCGGGGGGCGCCTCCTACAATGAGCAGTTCTTC	CASKLAGGASYNEQFF
few	TRBV7-2	NA	TRBJ1-1	TGTGCCAGCAGCTTACATCTGCTGAACACTGAAGCTTTCTTT	CASSLHLLNTEAFF
many	TRBV7-2	NA	TRBJ2-5	TGTGCCAGCAGCGTAAGGGGGGTAGAGACCCAGTACTTC	CASSVRGVETQYF
few	TRBV20-1	NA	TRBJ1-2	TGCAGTGCTAGAGGGGCGGGGGCAGGCTATGGCTACACCTTC	CSARGAGAGYGYTF
NA	TRBV7-2	TRBD2	TRBJ2-1	TGTGCCAGCAGCTTAGGGGGAGCGGGAGGAGATGGTGAGCAGTTCTTC	CASSLGGAGGDGEQFF
few	TRBV20-1	TRBD2	TRBJ2-7	TGCAGTGCCGGAGGCAGGGGCGGGGGGGACTACGAGCAGTACTTC	CSAGGRGGGDYEQYF
NA	TRBV20-1	TRBD2	TRBJ2-5	TGCAGTGCTCGTCGGGCGGGGGGGCGGGAGACCCAGTACTTC	CSARRAGGRETQYF
many	TRBV12-3/TRBV12-4	NA	TRBJ1-1	TGTGCCAGCAAGCCACAAAGAGAGAACACTGAAGCTTTCTTT	CASKPQRENTEAFF
many	TRBV7-2	TRBD2	TRBJ2-1	TGTGCCAGCAGCCCGCAGGCAGGGACTAGACGATACAATGAGCAGTTCTTC	CASSPQAGTRRYNEQFF
many	TRBV7-2	NA	TRBJ2-2	TGTGCCAGCAGCCGGGACCCAACAAACACCGGGGAGCTGTTTTTT	CASSRDPTNTGELFF
NA	TRBV2	NA	TRBJ1-5	TGTGCCAGCAGTTTTCAGTTACTTCAGCCCCAGCATTTT	CASSFQLLQPQHF
many	TRBV7-8	NA	TRBJ1-4	TGTGCCAGCAGCTTAGCGTACAGGGAGAGATCCCCAAAACTGTTTTTT	CASSLAYRERSPKLFF
few	TRBV12-3/TRBV12-4	NA	TRBJ1-1	TGTGCCAGCAGTACGCCGGATTCATCGAACACTGAAGCTTTCTTT	CASSTPDSSNTEAFF
many	TRBV6-2/TRBV6-3	NA	TRBJ1-3	TGTGCCAGCACCGACGGAGGGCGGGGGAGCTCTGGAAACACCATATATTTT	CASTDGGRGSSGNTIYF
NA	TRBV7-3	TRBD2	TRBJ2-1	TGTGCCAGCAGCTCCCGGGGGGACCCATACAATGAGCAGTTCTTC	CASSSRGDPYNEQFF
NA	TRBV10-3	NA	TRBJ1-1	TGTGCCATCAGTGAAGGAAGGGGCGCGACGAACACTGAAGCTTTCTTT	CAISEGRGATNTEAFF
many	TRBV7-2	TRBD1	TRBJ2-3	TGTGCCAGCAGCTCCACCGGACAGGGGAGAACAGATACGCAGTATTTT	CASSSTGQGRTDTQYF
many	TRBV12-3/TRBV12-4	NA	TRBJ1-1	TGTGCCAGCAGTTTTCGTTCGGAGTGGGGCACTGAAGCTTTCTTT	CASSFRSEWGTEAFF
NA	TRBV7-9	TRBD1	TRBJ1-5	TGTGCCAGCAGCTTAGCGGGACAGATCAATCAGCCCCAGCATTTT	CASSLAGQINQPQHF
many	TRBV7-2	TRBD1	TRBJ1-2	TGTGCCAGCAGCGACCGAGGACAGGGGGCTGGTAGCTATGGCTACACCTTC	CASSDRGQGAGSYGYTF
NA	TRBV7-4	NA	TRBJ2-1	TGTGCCAGCAGCTTCCCAGACCGGTCTTTGAACAATGAGCAGTTCTTC	CASSFPDRSLNNEQFF